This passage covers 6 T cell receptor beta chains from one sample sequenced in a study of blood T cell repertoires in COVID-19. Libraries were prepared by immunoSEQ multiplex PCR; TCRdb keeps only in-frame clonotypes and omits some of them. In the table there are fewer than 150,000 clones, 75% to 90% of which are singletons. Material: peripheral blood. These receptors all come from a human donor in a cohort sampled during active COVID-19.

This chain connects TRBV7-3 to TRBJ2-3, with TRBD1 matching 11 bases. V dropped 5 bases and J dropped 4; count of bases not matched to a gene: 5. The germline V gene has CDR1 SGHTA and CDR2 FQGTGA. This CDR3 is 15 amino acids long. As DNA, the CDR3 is TGTGCCAGCAGCCCGGACAGGGGGCGATCAGATACGCAGTATTTT. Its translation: CASSPDRGRSDTQYF.

The CDR3 region has the DNA TGTGCCAGCAGCTCTCGGACAGGGGGCGCGTCCTACGAGCAGTACGTC. Translating gives CASSSRTGGASYEQYV. This chain links TRBV5-4 with TRBJ2-7; 11 nucleotides agree with TRBD1. V lost 3 bases, J lost 1 base, and 6 bases stayed unmatched. There are 16 residues in the CDR3. CDR1 and CDR2 from the germline V gene are SGHNT and YYREEE (reference sequence).

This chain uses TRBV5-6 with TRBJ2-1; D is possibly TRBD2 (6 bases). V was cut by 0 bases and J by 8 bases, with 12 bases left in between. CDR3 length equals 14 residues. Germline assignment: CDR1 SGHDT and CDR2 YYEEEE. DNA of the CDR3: TGTGCCAGCAGCTTGGTCCTGGGGGAGGATGAGCAGTTCTTC. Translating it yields CASSLVLGEDEQFF.

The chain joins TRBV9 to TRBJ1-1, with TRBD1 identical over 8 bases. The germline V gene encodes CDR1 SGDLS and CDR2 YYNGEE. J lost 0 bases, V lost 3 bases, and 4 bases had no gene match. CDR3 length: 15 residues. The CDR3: CASSDRTGLNTEAFF. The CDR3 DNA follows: TGTGCCAGCAGCGACAGGACAGGGCTGAACACTGAAGCTTTCTTT.

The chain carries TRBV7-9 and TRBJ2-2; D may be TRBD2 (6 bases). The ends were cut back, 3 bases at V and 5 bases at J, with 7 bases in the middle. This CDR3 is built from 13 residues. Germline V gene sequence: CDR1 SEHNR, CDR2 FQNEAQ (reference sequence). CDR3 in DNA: TGTGCCAGCAGCTTGGGGGGAACCGGGGAGCTGTTTTTT. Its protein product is CASSLGGTGELFF.

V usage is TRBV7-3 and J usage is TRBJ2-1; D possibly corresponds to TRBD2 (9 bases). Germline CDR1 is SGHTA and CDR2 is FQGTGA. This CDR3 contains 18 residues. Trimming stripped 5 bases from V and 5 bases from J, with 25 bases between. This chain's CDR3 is CASSPSGGGRTSDNEQFF. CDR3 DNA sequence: TGTGCCAGCAGCCCCTCAGGGGGCGGTAGGACTAGCGACAATGAGCAGTTCTTC.